These T cell receptor beta chains were read from a single sample in a study of CD8 T cells in ankylosing spondylitis. One entry per CDR3 protein results from TCRdb running MiXCR on the 5' RACE reads. The data contain approximately 42,000 distinct CDR3 sequences, 8% to 13% of them seen just once; the ten biggest clones take up approximately 1.4%. Sequenced: blood, either unsorted or a sorted T cell fraction (not recorded which). These receptors came from a male donor with ankylosing spondylitis or in good health (not recorded which). CDR3s include the opening cysteine and the closing phenylalanine or tryptophan. D genes are given only for firm matches. Only some rows state a clone size, as once, few, many or a class for expanded clones.

few NA TRBJ2-1 TRBV5-4 CASSFLDKQFF TGTGCCAGCAGCTTCCTCGACAAGCAGTTCTTC
NA NA TRBJ2-7 TRBV3-1 CASGRASYEQYF TGTGCCAGCGGACGGGCCTCCTACGAGCAGTACTTC
few NA TRBJ2-1 TRBV7-8 CASTQRNEQFF TGTGCCAGCACCCAGCGGAATGAGCAGTTCTTC
many NA TRBJ1-1 TRBV9 CASSVGWNTEAFF TGTGCCAGCAGCGTAGGATGGAACACTGAAGCTTTCTTT
many TRBD1 TRBJ1-1 TRBV29-1 CSSTGDTEAFF TGCAGCTCAACAGGGGACACTGAAGCTTTCTTT
once NA TRBJ2-1 TRBV3-1 CASSQGPQINEQFF TGTGCCAGCAGCCAAGGTCCGCAAATCAATGAGCAGTTCTTC
NA TRBD2 TRBJ2-7 TRBV19 CASSMGLAGSFEQYF TGTGCCAGTAGTATGGGGTTAGCGGGAAGTTTCGAGCAGTACTTC
few TRBD2 TRBJ2-5 TRBV7-2 CASSLVYLAGETQYF TGTGCCAGCAGCTTAGTCTACCTAGCGGGAGAGACCCAGTACTTC
many NA TRBJ2-3 TRBV12-3/TRBV12-4 CASSFGGAVDTQYF TGTGCCAGCAGTTTTGGGGGGGCCGTAGATACGCAGTATTTT
NA NA TRBJ1-5 TRBV2 CASSEVADTSNQPQHF TGTGCCAGCAGTGAAGTGGCAGACACTAGCAATCAGCCCCAGCATTTT
many NA TRBJ2-2 TRBV29-1 CSVENIGKGGELFF TGCAGCGTTGAAAATATAGGGAAAGGCGGGGAGCTGTTTTTT
many NA TRBJ1-4 TRBV7-6 CASSSGRREEKLFF TGTGCCAGCAGCTCGGGACGCCGGGAGGAAAAACTGTTTTTT
many NA TRBJ1-5 TRBV7-8 CASSLNGREGQPQHF TGTGCCAGCAGCTTAAATGGCAGGGAAGGGCAGCCCCAGCATTTT
once TRBD1 TRBJ1-1 TRBV5-1 CASSGPQGAEDTEAFF TGCGCCAGCAGCGGGCCCCAGGGGGCTGAAGACACTGAAGCTTTCTTT
many TRBD1 TRBJ2-7 TRBV20-1 CSALKAGTVYYEQYF TGCAGTGCTCTCAAAGCCGGGACAGTGTATTACGAGCAGTACTTC
many NA TRBJ1-1 TRBV20-1 CSAPAGGNTEAFF TGCAGTGCCCCTGCCGGGGGGAACACTGAAGCTTTCTTT
NA TRBD1 TRBJ1-1 TRBV20-1 CSAKTGTGVSEAFF TGCAGTGCTAAAACCGGGACAGGGGTTAGTGAAGCTTTCTTT
many TRBD2 TRBJ2-3 TRBV5-1 CASSPPASGDTDTQYF TGCGCCAGCAGCCCCCCGGCCAGCGGGGACACAGATACGCAGTATTTT
many NA TRBJ1-1 TRBV12-3/TRBV12-4 CASSLDGVMNTEAFF TGTGCCAGCAGTTTGGACGGAGTCATGAACACTGAAGCTTTCTTT
many NA TRBJ1-1 TRBV12-3/TRBV12-4 CASSLAGDTEAFF TGTGCCAGCAGTTTAGCGGGTGACACTGAAGCTTTCTTT
many TRBD1 TRBJ1-6 TRBV12-3/TRBV12-4 CASSSKRGDRGLRTLHF TGTGCCAGCAGTTCCAAAAGGGGGGACAGGGGCCTCCGAACCCTCCACTTT
many NA TRBJ2-1 TRBV5-1 CASSFGRGVDEQFF TGCGCCAGCAGCTTTGGCAGGGGGGTTGATGAGCAGTTCTTC
many NA TRBJ2-7 TRBV28 CASNLEFRSYEQYF TGTGCCAGCAACTTGGAGTTCCGCTCCTACGAGCAGTACTTC
many NA TRBJ1-2 TRBV13 CASSLEGEPYGYTF TGTGCCAGCAGCTTAGAGGGGGAGCCGTATGGCTACACCTTC